This entry features one TCR beta chain sequence. Its binding antigen is unknown. Base quality data are lacking; no much larger clone is found one base away. The cohort was made up of approximately 670 healthy bone marrow donors. Cohort members were all nominally healthy when sampled, although unrecorded immune exposures were likely present. The donor was CMV seropositive and belonged to the group of around 300 seropositive cohort members. Every donor gave a peripheral blood sample, and the peripheral blood mononuclear cells from that sample were used for TCR beta sequencing. Genomic DNA extraction from the blood cell samples was performed with the Qiagen DNeasy Blood Extraction Kit. These data originate in a study of cytomegalovirus exposure and HLA in healthy donors (dated by TCRdb to 2016 to 2017). About the investigation overall: According to an earlier analysis of several hundred of the donors, some 170 million T cells yielded 90 million to 130 million unique TCR beta sequences and about 300 Gb of sequence data. The genetic ancestry cluster associated with self-reported Caucasian donors included 80% to 90% of the roughly 410 genotyped donors. The T cell repertoires of around 730 subjects were profiled by immunosequencing and related to cytomegalovirus serostatus. In a later analysis, previously published TCR beta repertoires from 666 donors were re-analyzed and high-resolution HLA genotyping was added so that TCR occurrence patterns could be studied. A later genetic analysis used genome-wide SNP genotypes for 398 of the 666 donors, treating that subset as a discovery cohort. Typing coverage varied by locus: roughly 629-630 donors for A, B, C, DRB1 and DQB1; roughly 520 for DQA1; over 600 for DPA1; around 490 for DPB1. HLA typing included class I and class II loci at four-digit resolution. Because of strong linkage in the cohort, 4 to 6 DR-DQ haplotypes were treated as single units for association and clustering. Across 300 to 500 genotyped donors of the cohort, an average of roughly 230,000 unique TCR beta nucleotide sequences per donor were sequenced, and roughly a sixth of those sequences were non-productive. An earlier analysis of several hundred of the donors used high-throughput TCR beta sequencing to judge whether each TCR beta V gene segment behaved as functional or pseudogenic. The study aimed to test whether cataloging public T cell receptors could reveal signatures of past pathogen exposure. Donor age, sex, ethnicity and CMV serostatus were compiled alongside the repertoire data. Every discovery cohort repertoire had been produced on one sequencing platform. To predict cytomegalovirus infection status, the study combined high-throughput TCR immunosequencing, statistical association of individual TCRs with disease status, and machine learning. In addition to the first cohort of 666 subjects, a separate validation cohort of 120 different subjects was used. An early release that covered more than 550 HLA-typed donors contained about 300 gigabases of sequencing data and 70 million to 100 million unique TCR sequences. Rather than drawing on any new phenotypic data, the later analysis identified candidate immune exposures from TCR beta sequences and the way those sequences occurred across donors.

The method was the immunoSEQ multiplex PCR assay. For the multiplex PCR, a mixture combining 60 forward primers for TCR Vbeta segments and 13 reverse primers for TCR Jbeta segments was used. Amplification of the CDR3 region of rearranged TCR beta genes was performed with a multiplex PCR assay on genomic DNA. On the Illumina HiSeq System, the amplified TCR beta libraries were sequenced as 87-base-pair reads. The original methods were these. A later analysis tallied roughly 76 million unique TCR beta chains across the 700 or so repertoires, and roughly 11 million of those chains were shared by two or more donors. Raw reads were error-corrected and collapsed into unique sequences by a nearest-neighbor algorithm in which closely related sequences were merged to remove PCR and sequencing errors. V, D and J gene segments were assigned by aligning CDR3 sequences to IMGT reference sequences. For a sequence to be retained, at least a six-nucleotide match to both a V gene segment and a J gene segment was required. A rearrangement counted as productive if the CDR3 had no stop codons and remained in frame with V and J, and every other rearrangement counted as non-productive. CDR3 was defined by IMGT convention, running from the second conserved V-encoded cysteine to the conserved J-encoded phenylalanine. Sequences without an unambiguous match to a single V gene segment were excluded from the earlier analysis of 450 to 650 of the donors. An earlier analysis of about 600 of the donors called V segments functional above 56.7% productive rearrangements and segregating when the between-donor standard deviation exceeded 5%. A statistical classification framework was built for diagnosing cytomegalovirus status from the catalog of TCR beta chain sequences. A later analysis assigned V and J genes by comparing TCR nucleotide sequences with IMGT/GENE-DB human TR gene sequences. The TCRdist pipeline was used in a later analysis to assign CDR3 sequences and most-parsimonious VDJ recombination scenarios. A later analysis defined each TCR beta chain by its CDR3 amino acid sequence plus V-gene family, and excluded reads lacking a unique V-gene family. To address suspected cross-contamination and a sequencing artifact, a later analysis removed over 500 highly shared, low-generation-probability nucleotide sequences. For each public chain, a later analysis derived a clonal expansion index from normalized ranks of inferred template counts within each repertoire. In a later analysis, generation probabilities were computed with a VDJ recombination model fitted to out-of-frame rearrangements, and the resulting probabilities were checked against IGoR. Hypergeometric tests were used in a later analysis to score TCR-TCR, TCR-HLA and TCR-CMV co-occurrence, with a repertoire-size bias correction applied to the TCR pairs. False discovery rates were estimated in a later analysis by permuting HLA or CMV assignments 20 times. A later analysis grouped co-occurring TCRs with DBSCAN, adding TCRdist sequence similarity when clustering within HLA-allele-positive subsets. Co-occurrence clustering excluded repertoires with fewer than 30,000 or more than 120,000 public chains, plus five with anomalous nucleotide sharing. The source is immuneACCESS, and TCRdb retained only in-frame sequences with V and J called. Part of the clones is not carried over; for the studies checked, unresolved V genes explain less than half of this, and the remainder is unexplained. V and J calls and clone size come straight from that table; D and trimming were deduced from the DNA. This sample gives roughly 110,000 clones in total; about 81% of them show up just once. The ten largest account for 2.5% to 3% of the sample.

The germline V gene sets CDR1 to SNHLY and CDR2 to FYNNEI. The CDR3 goes from the cysteine to the phenylalanine over 13 residues. Just the 39-base CDR3 DNA is kept, in frame starting at base 1. V drops 7 bases and J drops 5 bases, leaving 15 bases in between. General conclusions and limits of the study: A later analysis found that TCR association rates varied across HLA loci, with DRB1 alleles showing the most associated TCRs and HLA-C alleles the fewest. An earlier analysis of roughly 570 of the donors showed that most TCR beta V segments appeared in productive rearrangements either about 87% or about 30% of the time, which broadly matched IMGT annotations. The study listed 150 to 200 TCR beta chains as associated with cytomegalovirus. A further reported finding was that TCR beta sequences accurately predicted the HLA-A and HLA-B alleles for most subjects in the first cohort. For the cohort, immune exposure information was limited to CMV serostatus. In this cohort, only TCR beta chains were sequenced, and detectable features were limited by the absence of alpha or paired-chain data. Linkage disequilibrium might explain the correlated functional status among segregating V segments, but an unknown experimental factor could not be excluded. The presence/absence analyses assumed that sequencing depth was roughly uniform across donors, and that assumption may not be true. At a false discovery rate of 0.05, a later analysis linked about 17,000 TCR beta sequences to specific HLA alleles. According to the authors, the approach could potentially be generalized to other disease states and immunological phenotypes. According to a later genetic analysis, donors in an Asian-associated ancestry cluster had fewer N-insertions in productive TCRs than the roughly 670-donor mean. A cluster of highly shared sequence variants was judged likely to represent a technical artifact of the sequencing pipeline. HLA typing was unavailable for some donors at each locus, so association tests used only the typed subset. In vitro tests confirmed that a few of the cytomegalovirus-associated TCR beta chains recognize cytomegalovirus antigens. In a later analysis, several top co-occurrence clusters were reported to appear linked to parvovirus B19, influenza, CMV and Epstein-Barr virus. In a later analysis, HLA-associated TCR beta chains were found to be more clonally expanded and to have lower generation probabilities than equally common non-associated chains. Some IMGT-functional V segments, including TRBV6-2 and TRBV6-3, could not be told apart with the 87-base-pair reads, so those segments were excluded. Most CMV-associated TCR beta chains appeared to be HLA-restricted in a later analysis, and the HLA associations seemed to be driven largely by CMV exposure. While some public TCRs were present in many individuals, most TCR sequences turned up only very rarely across donors. Because counts were too low, around 17 rarely observed V segments, including chromosome 9 orphons, were left out of the earlier analysis of over 550 of the donors. The classifier was reported to diagnose cytomegalovirus status with high specificity and sensitivity in both the original and validation cohorts. V-gene and J-gene trimming of TCR beta chains was associated with a missense DCLRE1C variant in a later genetic analysis, and the association was replicated in an independent cohort. Strong co-occurrence of HLA alleles, especially DR and DQ, made assigning TCR associations to individual alleles difficult.

The sequence derives from a male donor in good health and CMV-seropositive. The sequencing input was PBMCs. In this chain, TRBV2 is recombined with TRBJ2-7; a tentative D call is TRBD2 (5 bases match). Here is the DNA: TGTGCCAGCACGAAGGAGGTCGGAGACGAGCAGTACTTC. Translated, this gives CASTKEVGDEQYF.